The clone carrying this TCR beta chain has a single count. Its antigen is unknown. Genomic DNA in an amount of about 2 micrograms was extracted from cryopreserved PBMCs and used for the preparation of TCR beta libraries. CDR1 is LNHDA, CDR2 SQIVND, per germline (reference sequence). This CDR3 region has 13 residues. V was cut by 6 bases and J by 2 bases, with 10 bases left in between. TCRdb's table, derived via immunoSEQ multiplex PCR, lists solely in-frame clones and lacks some. The sample consists of over 75,000 clones, approximately 80% of them appearing once. These data belong to a study of cytotoxic CD8 clonotypes in ibrutinib-treated CLL. Study-level results: Public clonotypes showed up rarely, and on treatment they shrank or held steady. At baseline, clonality was higher than in age-matched healthy donors and correlated with CD8+ counts. Sustained-remission patients were sampled at one set of times and progressing patients at different ones.

The chain has TRBV19 and TRBJ2-5, with D unclear. The sequence derives from a human donor with chronic lymphocytic leukemia. The specimen comprised PBMCs, sampled after 12 months of ibrutinib treatment. CDR3 nucleotide sequence: TGTGCCAGTAGCGAAAGCCTACAAGAGACCCAGTACTTC. Its protein is CASSESLQETQYF.